A selection of T cell receptor beta chains follows, all from one sample in a study of CD8 T cells in ankylosing spondylitis. Each CDR3 protein gets one entry after TCRdb re-called the 5' RACE reads with MiXCR. Of about 240,000 distinct CDR3 sequences in the sample, about 9.1% were seen once. Sequenced: blood, either unsorted or a sorted T cell fraction (not recorded which). The source is a male donor with ankylosing spondylitis or in good health (not recorded which). The CDR3 runs from the conserved cysteine through the conserved F or W. Fields, in order: clone size, V gene, D gene, J gene, CDR3 protein, CDR3 DNA. The D gene is left open where the match is weak. Not all rows give a size; the values are once, few, many and, for expanded clones, a class.

many,TRBV12-3/TRBV12-4,-,TRBJ1-1,CASSLGWGTEAFF,TGTGCCAGCAGTTTAGGCTGGGGAACTGAAGCTTTCTTT
many,TRBV29-1,TRBD2,TRBJ2-2,CSVLPGGTGELFF,TGCAGCGTTTTACCGGGGGGAACCGGGGAGCTGTTTTTT
many,TRBV29-1,TRBD1,TRBJ1-5,CSVGTGEQPQHF,TGCAGCGTTGGGACAGGGGAACAGCCCCAGCATTTT
many,TRBV19,-,TRBJ1-2,CASRALRVGYTF,TGTGCCAGTAGGGCGTTGAGGGTGGGCTACACCTTC
many,TRBV10-3,TRBD1,TRBJ1-5,CAISQGQSNQPQHF,TGTGCCATCAGCCAGGGACAGAGCAATCAGCCCCAGCATTTT
many,TRBV7-9,TRBD1,TRBJ2-3,CALVGQGEADTQYF,TGTGCCCTCGTCGGACAGGGGGAGGCAGATACGCAGTATTTT
many,TRBV5-1,-,TRBJ1-2,CASSLLAENYGYTF,TGCGCCAGCAGCTTGCTCGCTGAGAACTATGGCTACACCTTC
-,TRBV18,-,TRBJ2-6,CASSPRTGTSGANVLTF,TGTGCCAGCTCACCGAGGACGGGTACCTCTGGGGCCAACGTCCTGACTTTC
-,TRBV20-1,TRBD1,TRBJ2-1,CSASKNRGEQFF,TGCAGTGCTAGCAAGAACAGGGGTGAGCAGTTCTTC
few,TRBV12-3/TRBV12-4,TRBD1,TRBJ1-5,CASTRDSGQPQHF,TGTGCCAGCACCCGGGACAGCGGTCAGCCCCAGCATTTT
many,TRBV13,-,TRBJ2-7,CASSKTRTVPYEQYF,TGTGCCAGCAGCAAAACGCGGACGGTTCCCTACGAGCAGTACTTC
-,TRBV12-3/TRBV12-4,TRBD1,TRBJ1-1,CASSSPDRLEAFF,TGTGCCAGCAGTTCCCCGGACAGGCTTGAAGCTTTCTTT
many,TRBV28,TRBD1,TRBJ1-1,CASTQGVNTEAFF,TGTGCCAGCACTCAGGGGGTGAACACTGAAGCTTTCTTT
few,TRBV19,-,TRBJ2-3,CASSIGGRREDTQYF,TGTGCCAGTAGTATAGGAGGGCGTCGGGAGGATACGCAGTATTTT
many,TRBV7-9,TRBD2,TRBJ2-1,CASNSGRAGNEQFF,TGTGCCAGCAATAGCGGGAGGGCCGGCAATGAGCAGTTCTTC
many,TRBV3-1,-,TRBJ2-1,CASSPSWGGLYNEQFF,TGTGCCAGCAGCCCCAGTTGGGGAGGTCTCTACAATGAGCAGTTCTTC
many,TRBV20-1,-,TRBJ1-1,CSARDGLVNTEAFF,TGCAGTGCTAGAGATGGGCTGGTGAACACTGAAGCTTTCTTT
many,TRBV7-2,TRBD1,TRBJ2-3,CASSGRQGAEHTQYF,TGTGCCAGCAGCGGACGACAGGGGGCAGAACATACGCAGTATTTT
many,TRBV5-1,TRBD1,TRBJ2-7,CASSLVGNTGDEQYF,TGCGCCAGCAGCTTGGTGGGAAATACAGGGGACGAGCAGTACTTC
many,TRBV15,-,TRBJ2-1,CATESRGYNEQFF,TGTGCCACCGAGAGCCGGGGCTACAATGAGCAGTTCTTC
many,TRBV6-2/TRBV6-3,-,TRBJ2-7,CASSPRTSYEQYF,TGTGCCAGCAGCCCCAGGACCTCCTACGAGCAGTACTTC
-,TRBV5-1,TRBD1,TRBJ1-6,CASSFGTGVSPLHF,TGCGCCAGCAGCTTCGGGACAGGGGTATCACCCCTCCACTTT
many,TRBV12-3/TRBV12-4,-,TRBJ1-1,CASSQHRATNTEAFF,TGTGCCAGCAGTCAACACAGGGCCACGAACACTGAAGCTTTCTTT
many,TRBV14,-,TRBJ2-1,CASSQDVRTEQFF,TGTGCCAGCAGCCAAGATGTCAGAACGGAGCAGTTCTTC
many,TRBV7-8,-,TRBJ1-2,CASSLGAGGGYTF,TGTGCCAGCAGCTTAGGGGCCGGCGGTGGCTACACCTTC
many,TRBV20-1,TRBD1,TRBJ1-2,CSARENRGHGYTF,TGCAGTGCTAGAGAGAACAGGGGGCATGGCTACACCTTC
many,TRBV29-1,-,TRBJ1-6,CSARTAYNSPLHF,TGCAGCGCCCGGACGGCGTATAATTCACCCCTCCACTTT
-,TRBV7-2,TRBD2,TRBJ2-3,CASSPLGGRRADTQYF,TGTGCCAGCAGCCCCTTGGGCGGGAGGCGTGCAGATACGCAGTATTTT
few,TRBV7-8,TRBD2,TRBJ2-1,CASSLGRLAGANEQFF,TGTGCCAGCAGCTTAGGTCGGCTAGCGGGGGCCAATGAGCAGTTCTTC
-,TRBV5-1,-,TRBJ2-3,CASSPRAGGDTQYF,TGCGCCAGCAGCCCCAGGGCCGGCGGGGATACGCAGTATTTT
many,TRBV28,TRBD1,TRBJ2-3,CASRSGQGPLTDTQYF,TGTGCCAGCAGATCGGGACAGGGGCCCCTCACAGATACGCAGTATTTT
many,TRBV5-1,-,TRBJ2-3,CASSFTALPLDTQYF,TGCGCCAGCAGCTTCACGGCCTTACCACTAGATACGCAGTATTTT
few,TRBV5-1,TRBD2,TRBJ2-7,CASSPMTSGGGKPYEQYF,TGCGCCAGCAGCCCCATGACTAGCGGAGGGGGGAAGCCCTACGAGCAGTACTTC
many,TRBV4-1,-,TRBJ2-1,CASSQVSGSTYNEQFF,TGCGCCAGCAGCCAAGTCTCCGGATCCACCTACAATGAGCAGTTCTTC